These 26 T cell receptor beta chains were all obtained from the same sample, sequenced in a study of blood T cell repertoires in COVID-19. The table came from immunoSEQ multiplex PCR; TCRdb's copy has only in-frame clones and leaves some out. Of approximately 47,000 clones in the sample, approximately 89% were seen once. What was sequenced was peripheral blood. The receptors here all came from a human donor with active COVID-19. The donor label of this sample is uncertain.

This chain joins TRBV5-1 and TRBJ1-4, with D possibly TRBD1 on 5 matching bases. Germline-derived CDR1 and CDR2 are SGHRS and YFSETQ. The CDR3 totals 15 residues. Trimming cost V 1 base and J 5 bases, with 12 bases left between them. This chain's CDR3 is CASSLTGRMNEKLFF. DNA of the CDR3: TGCGCCAGCAGCTTGACAGGCCGGATGAATGAAAAACTGTTTTTT.

V and J are TRBV6-4 and TRBJ2-5, with 15 bases that match TRBD2. The CDR3 covers 16 residues. The J segment lost 2 bases and the V segment lost 4 bases, leaving 2 bases of the junction unmatched. Germline V CDR1 and CDR2: MRHNA, SNTAGT. The CDR3 protein is CASSAGTSGGQETQYF. The CDR3 nucleotides read TGTGCCAGCAGTGCGGGGACTAGCGGGGGGCAAGAGACCCAGTACTTC.

DNA for the CDR3: TGTGCCCACAACAGGGTAAACACTGAAGCTTTCTTT. Its protein product is CAHNRVNTEAFF. The chain recombines TRBV30 with TRBJ1-1; D may be TRBD1 (6 bases). The CDR3 runs 12 residues. Between the trimmed V and J ends, which lost 8 bases and 2 bases, there was a span of 12 bases. Germline V gene data show CDR1 as GTSNPN and CDR2 as SVGIG (reference sequence).

CDR3 coding DNA: TGCGCCAGCAGCTTGGAAGGGGAGGGTGGCTACACCTTC. Translating gives CASSLEGEGGYTF. The chain couples TRBV5-1 to TRBJ1-2; tentatively, D is TRBD1 (5 bases). The length of the CDR3 is 13 residues. Per the germline V gene, CDR1 is SGHRS and CDR2 is YFSETQ. Trimming cost V 0 bases and J 7 bases, with 10 bases left between them.

The chain employs TRBV25-1 and TRBJ2-1; D gene unclear. Germline V CDR1 and CDR2: MGHDK, SYGVNS. V was clipped by 5 bases and J by 8 bases, with 7 bases between them. The CDR3 length is 11 residues. CDR3: CASSLGYEQFF. The CDR3 region has the DNA TGTGCCAGCAGTCTCGGGTATGAGCAGTTCTTC. Based on the CDR3 plus reference TRBV25-1 and TRBJ2-1, the full variable domain is EADIYQTPRYLVIGTGKKITLECSQTMGHDKMYWYQQDPGMELHLIHYSYGVNSTEKGDLSSESTVSRIRTEHFPLTLESARPSHTSQYLCASSLGYEQFFGPGTRLTVL.

This chain joins TRBV7-9 and TRBJ2-7; 8 nucleotides align to TRBD1. Trimming cost V 0 bases and J 5 bases; bases outside gene matches: 6. The CDR3 has 15 residues. Per germline, CDR1 SEHNR and CDR2 FQNEAQ (reference sequence). The CDR3 region has the DNA TGTGCCAGCAGCTTAGCCGGGACAGGTTACCACGAGCAGTACTTC. It codes for CASSLAGTGYHEQYF.

The chain uses TRBV27 and TRBJ2-7, with D perhaps TRBD1 (5 bases). Trimming removed 2 bases at V and 5 bases at J, with 28 bases between. Germline V CDR1 and CDR2: MNHEY, SMNVEV (reference sequence). The CDR3 is made up of 19 amino acids. CDR3 region: CASSLEWAGLRASLNEQYF. CDR3 nucleotide sequence: TGTGCCAGCAGTTTAGAATGGGCAGGGCTCCGGGCAAGTCTGAACGAGCAGTACTTC.

V and J are TRBV20-1 and TRBJ1-1, with a tentative D call TRBD1 (6 bases). The CDR3 loop spans 12 amino acids. Germline CDR1 is DFQATT and CDR2 is SNEGSKA (reference sequence). The V gene lost 3 bases and the J gene lost 3 bases, with 8 bases spanning the gap. CDR3: CSASQGYTEAFF. In DNA form, the CDR3 reads TGCAGTGCTAGTCAGGGGTACACTGAAGCTTTCTTT.

CDR3 region: CASSVSNNSPLHF. Written as DNA, the CDR3 is TGTGCCAGCAGCGTGAGCAATAATTCACCCCTCCACTTT. The chain combines TRBV2 with TRBJ1-6; D remains ambiguous. Germline loops: CDR1 SNHLY, CDR2 FYNNEI. The CDR3 length is 13 residues. Trimming took off 6 bases at V and 5 bases at J, with 8 bases between the two ends.

V is TRBV5-4 and J is TRBJ2-1; a weak D match, TRBD2 (7 bases). V was shortened by 6 bases and J by 10 bases, with 20 bases between the two germline ends. This CDR3 has 14 amino acids. From germline, CDR1 is SGHNT and CDR2 YYREEE (reference sequence). CDR3 sequence: CASTSSGGRVEQFF. CDR3 sequence (DNA): TGTGCCAGCACCTCTTCGGGGGGCCGAGTCGAGCAGTTCTTC. The full variable domain, with the rest looked up from reference TRBV5-4 and TRBJ2-1, is ETGVTQSPTHLIKTRGQQVTLRCSSQSGHNTVSWYQQALGQGPQFIFQYYREEENGRGNFPPRFSGLQFPNYSSELNVNALELDDSALYLCASTSSGGRVEQFFGPGTRLTVL.

V usage is TRBV7-2 and J usage is TRBJ2-3; the D is unclear. There are 12 residues in the CDR3. CDR1 is SGHTA and CDR2 is FQGNSA in the germline V gene. V was cut by 2 bases and J by 6 bases, with 6 bases left in between. CDR3 amino acids: CASSLYGDTQYF. In DNA, the CDR3 is TGTGCCAGCAGCTTATACGGGGATACGCAGTATTTT.

This clone was observed once. The rearrangement uses TRBV18 and TRBJ2-5; D unresolved. V lost 3 bases, J lost 1 base, and 12 bases lay in between. This CDR3 contains 15 residues. Germline values: CDR1 KGHSH, CDR2 LQKENI. As DNA, the CDR3 is TGTGCCAGCTCACCCAGACTGAACGCCCAAGAGACCCAGTACTTC. Translation gives CASSPRLNAQETQYF.

This clone has a handful of counts. The V and J genes are TRBV19 and TRBJ1-5; D remains ambiguous. V was shortened by 5 bases and J by 4 bases, with 6 bases between the two germline ends. The CDR3 extends over 12 amino acids. Germline-derived CDR1 and CDR2 are LNHDA and SQIVND (reference sequence). The CDR3 sequence is CASSLLNQPQHF. In nucleotides, the CDR3 is TGTGCCAGTAGTCTCCTTAATCAGCCCCAGCATTTT.

The J gene is TRBJ1-5, the V gene TRBV6-6; D possibly corresponds to TRBD1 (5 bases). Germline V CDR1 and CDR2: MNHNY, SVGAGI (reference sequence). The CDR3 is made up of 15 amino acids. Between the trimmed V and J ends, which lost 6 bases and 1 base, there was a span of 13 bases. This chain's CDR3 is CASRKGLESNQPQHF. The CDR3 nucleotides read TGTGCCAGCAGGAAGGGGCTTGAGAGCAATCAGCCCCAGCATTTT.

The chain has TRBV6-5 and TRBJ2-3; TRBD2 aligns across 9 bases. There are 14 residues in the CDR3. V shed 6 bases, J shed 2 bases, and the junction held 3 bases outside the gene matches. The germline CDR1 and CDR2 sequences are MNHEY and SVGAGI. The CDR3 loop is CASRTSGNTDTQYF. CDR3 nucleotides: TGTGCCAGCAGGACTAGCGGAAACACAGATACGCAGTATTTT.

The chain uses TRBV29-1 and TRBJ2-3; 11 positions match TRBD1. CDR1 and CDR2 from the germline V gene are SQVTM and ANQGSEA. The ends lost 8 bases at V and 5 bases at J; junction bases unmatched: 6. This CDR3 has 13 residues. The CDR3 region is CSSGQGELDTQYF. CDR3 nucleotide sequence: TGCAGCTCGGGACAGGGGGAACTAGATACGCAGTATTTT.

The chain carries TRBV6-5 and TRBJ2-7, with 8 positions matching TRBD2. There are 16 residues in the CDR3. The germline gives CDR1 MNHEY, CDR2 SVGAGI. Trimming cost V 0 bases and J 0 bases; bases outside gene matches: 4. The DNA of the CDR3 is TGTGCCAGCAGTTACTCCCGGGAGGGTCCCTCCTACGAGCAGTACTTC. Protein: CASSYSREGPSYEQYF.

The chain combines TRBV12-3 or TRBV12-4 with TRBJ2-7, with TRBD1 as a possible D gene (6 bases). This CDR3 is 13 amino acids long. V lost 5 bases to trimming and J lost 1 base, with 9 bases between them. CDR3 amino acids: CASSPTGSYEQYF. CDR3 nucleotides: TGTGCCAGCAGTCCGACAGGATCCTACGAGCAGTACTTC.

The chain is built from TRBV11-3 and TRBJ2-3; 8 bases are a match to TRBD2. Trimming cost V 5 bases and J 4 bases; bases outside gene matches: 8. In germline, CDR1 is SGHNT, CDR2 YENEEA. The CDR3 is 15 residues long. CDR3 loop: CASSISGGGADTQYF. The CDR3, as DNA: TGTGCCAGCAGCATAAGCGGGGGTGGCGCAGATACGCAGTATTTT.

V usage is TRBV5-1 and J usage is TRBJ1-4; maybe TRBD1 (5 bases). Looked up from germline, CDR1 is SGHRS and CDR2 is YFSETQ. V gave up 2 bases and J gave up 4 bases, with 9 bases separating them. The CDR3 spans 14 residues. The DNA for the CDR3 is TGCGCCAGCAGCTTTTGGGGGGATAATGAAAAACTGTTTTTT. Protein: CASSFWGDNEKLFF.

V gene TRBV5-1 combines with J gene TRBJ1-6, with D possibly being TRBD1 (5 bases). Germline CDR1 is SGHRS and CDR2 is YFSETQ. Trimming removed 0 bases from V and 8 bases from J, with 12 bases in between. The CDR3 runs 15 residues. CDR3 sequence reads: CASSLEGNTDSPLHF. CDR3 nucleotide sequence: TGCGCCAGCAGCTTGGAGGGGAATACGGATTCACCCCTCCACTTT.

This clone occurred once. This chain uses TRBV5-1 with TRBJ2-5, with D perhaps TRBD2 (5 bases). The V end was cut by 1 base, the J end by 5 bases, with 9 bases between. Germline-derived CDR1 and CDR2 are SGHRS and YFSETQ. The CDR3 has 13 amino acids. CDR3 in DNA: TGCGCCAGCAGCTTGAGACGGGATGAGACCCAGTACTTC. This translates into CASSLRRDETQYF. Drawing the rest from reference TRBV5-1 and TRBJ2-5, the complete variable domain is KAGVTQTPRYLIKTRGQQVTLSCSPISGHRSVSWYQQTPGQGLQFLFEYFSETQRNKGNFPGRFSGRQFSNSRSEMNVSTLELGDSALYLCASSLRRDETQYFGPGTRLLVL.

CDR3 residues: CASSYSAGDYYEQYF. The CDR3 DNA reads as TGTGCCAGTAGTTATTCCGCAGGAGACTACTACGAGCAGTACTTC. This chain uses TRBV19 with TRBJ2-7, with D possibly matching TRBD2 (5 bases). Trimming took off 5 bases at V and 3 bases at J, with 17 bases between the two ends. The CDR3 is 15 amino acids. Germline V CDR1 and CDR2: LNHDA, SQIVND (reference sequence).

The gene calls are TRBV3-1 (or the pseudogene TRBV3-2) and TRBJ2-2; 14 bases agree with TRBD2. This CDR3 contains 18 residues. Per germline, CDR1 LGHDT and CDR2 YNNKEL (reference sequence). With 3 bases clipped from V and 4 bases from J, the junction kept 7 bases outside the gene matches. CDR3 coding DNA: TGTGCCAGCAGCCAGGAGGGACTAGCGGGAGTTGGCACCGGGGAGCTGTTTTTT. The encoded protein is CASSQEGLAGVGTGELFF.

This clone has just one count. DNA for the CDR3: TGCGCCAGCAGCTTGGAAGCCCCCGCCTTATACAATGAGCAGTTCTTC. The encoded protein is CASSLEAPALYNEQFF. The chain carries TRBV5-1 and TRBJ2-1; D is ambiguous. Germline V gene data show CDR1 as SGHRS and CDR2 as YFSETQ. V was cut by 0 bases and J by 4 bases, with 14 bases left in between. CDR3 size: 16 residues. The variable domain in full, with the rest retrieved from reference TRBV5-1 and TRBJ2-1, is KAGVTQTPRYLIKTRGQQVTLSCSPISGHRSVSWYQQTPGQGLQFLFEYFSETQRNKGNFPGRFSGRQFSNSRSEMNVSTLELGDSALYLCASSLEAPALYNEQFFGPGTRLTVL.

The chain combines TRBV25-1 with TRBJ1-6, with D perhaps TRBD1 (5 bases). Germline-derived CDR1 and CDR2 are MGHDK and SYGVNS. With 2 bases removed from V and 6 bases from J, the gap between germline ends came to 11 bases. This CDR3 region has 15 residues. The DNA for the CDR3 is TGTGCCAGCAGTGAACGGGGGATGGGTAATTCACCCCTCCACTTT. Its protein is CASSERGMGNSPLHF.